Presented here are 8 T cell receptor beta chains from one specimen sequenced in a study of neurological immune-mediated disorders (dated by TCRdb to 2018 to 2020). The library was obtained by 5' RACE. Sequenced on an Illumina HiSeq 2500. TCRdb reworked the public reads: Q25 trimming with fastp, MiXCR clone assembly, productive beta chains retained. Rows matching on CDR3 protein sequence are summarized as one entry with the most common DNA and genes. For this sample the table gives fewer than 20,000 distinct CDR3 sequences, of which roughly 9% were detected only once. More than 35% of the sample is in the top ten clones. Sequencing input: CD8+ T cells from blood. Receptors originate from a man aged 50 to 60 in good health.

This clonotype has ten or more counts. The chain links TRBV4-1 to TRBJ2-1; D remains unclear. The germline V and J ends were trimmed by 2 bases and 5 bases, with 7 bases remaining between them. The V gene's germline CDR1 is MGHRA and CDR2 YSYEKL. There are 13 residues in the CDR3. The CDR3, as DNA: TGCGCCAGCAGCCAATCCCCCCACAATGAGCAGTTCTTC. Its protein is CASSQSPHNEQFF.

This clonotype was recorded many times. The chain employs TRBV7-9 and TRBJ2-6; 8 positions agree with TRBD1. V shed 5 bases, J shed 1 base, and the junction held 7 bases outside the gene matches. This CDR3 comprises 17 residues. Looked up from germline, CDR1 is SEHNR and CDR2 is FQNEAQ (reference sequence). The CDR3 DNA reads TGTGCCAGCAGCCCAGGGACAGGCTGGTCTGGGGCCAACGTCCTGACTTTC. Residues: CASSPGTGWSGANVLTF.

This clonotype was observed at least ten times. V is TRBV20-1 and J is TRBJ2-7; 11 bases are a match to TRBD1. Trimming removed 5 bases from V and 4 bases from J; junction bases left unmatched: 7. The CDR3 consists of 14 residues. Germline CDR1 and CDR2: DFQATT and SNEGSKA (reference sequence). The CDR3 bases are TGCAGTGCTCGAAGGGACAGGGGGTGGTACGAGCAGTACTTC. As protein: CSARRDRGWYEQYF.

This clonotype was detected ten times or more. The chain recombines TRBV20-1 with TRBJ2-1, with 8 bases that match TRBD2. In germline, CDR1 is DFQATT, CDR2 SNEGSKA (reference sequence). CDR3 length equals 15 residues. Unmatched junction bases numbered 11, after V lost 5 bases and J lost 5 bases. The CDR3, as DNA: TGCAGTGCTCCACTTCCGGGACTAGACAACAATGAGCAGTTCTTC. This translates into CSAPLPGLDNNEQFF.

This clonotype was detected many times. The CDR3 DNA follows: TGCGCCAGCAGCCAAGGGAGCGGGGTGACCTACGAGCAGTACTTC. Translating gives CASSQGSGVTYEQYF. The V and J genes are TRBV4-1 and TRBJ2-7; 7 bases are shared with TRBD2. The CDR3 is 15 amino acids. V trimming: 1 base; J trimming: 2 bases; junction bases outside the gene matches: 5. Per the germline V gene, CDR1 is MGHRA and CDR2 is YSYEKL.

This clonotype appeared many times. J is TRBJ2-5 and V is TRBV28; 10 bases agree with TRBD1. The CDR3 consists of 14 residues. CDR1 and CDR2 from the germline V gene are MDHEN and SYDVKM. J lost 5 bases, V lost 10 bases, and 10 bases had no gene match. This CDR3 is CANSTGGFGETQYF. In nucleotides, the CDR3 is TGTGCCAATTCGACAGGGGGCTTTGGGGAGACCCAGTACTTC.

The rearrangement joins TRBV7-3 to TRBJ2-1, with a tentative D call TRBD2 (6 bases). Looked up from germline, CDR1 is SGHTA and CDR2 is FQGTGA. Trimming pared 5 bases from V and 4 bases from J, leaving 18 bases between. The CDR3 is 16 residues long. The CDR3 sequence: CASSLHAGRVYNEQFF. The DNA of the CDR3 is TGTGCCAGCAGCCTTCATGCCGGGAGAGTTTACAATGAGCAGTTCTTC.

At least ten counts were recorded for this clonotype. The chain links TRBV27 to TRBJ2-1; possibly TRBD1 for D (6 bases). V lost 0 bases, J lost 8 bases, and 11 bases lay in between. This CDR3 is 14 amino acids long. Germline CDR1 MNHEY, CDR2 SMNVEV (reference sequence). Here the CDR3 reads CASSLSMDSHEQFF. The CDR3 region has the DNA TGTGCCAGCAGTTTATCAATGGACAGCCATGAGCAGTTCTTC.